These 11 T cell receptor beta chains originate from one sample sequenced in a study of cytomegalovirus exposure and HLA in healthy donors. The PCR used 60 Vbeta and 13 Jbeta primers. Repertoires were generated with immunoSEQ multiplex PCR, while TCRdb's copy carries only in-frame clones and drops some. The table includes fewer than 200,000 clones, over 65% detected once. Material for sequencing was PBMCs. The source is a female donor in good health and CMV-seronegative.

This clone turned up a few times. The rearrangement links TRBV4-1 to TRBJ2-7; no clear D gene. V lost 2 bases to trimming and J lost 6 bases, with 20 bases between them. There are 16 residues in the CDR3. Germline-derived CDR1 and CDR2 are MGHRA and YSYEKL. The DNA of the CDR3 is TGCGCCAGCAGCCAAATGAGGTCGCCGGCATCACGCGAGCAGTACTTC. Translating gives CASSQMRSPASREQYF.

The gene calls are TRBV9 and TRBJ2-2, with 11 bases lining up with TRBD2. The germline V gene has CDR1 SGDLS and CDR2 YYNGEE. The CDR3 length is 19 residues. With 4 bases clipped from V and 1 base from J, the junction kept 12 bases outside the gene matches. CDR3 amino acids: CASSTVGVAGGQNTGELFF. CDR3 DNA: TGTGCCAGCAGCACCGTTGGAGTAGCGGGGGGGCAGAACACCGGGGAGCTGTTTTTT.

V gene TRBV25-1 combines with J gene TRBJ1-6, with D maybe TRBD1 (6 bases). This CDR3 region has 12 residues. V lost 5 bases, J lost 9 bases, and 8 bases lay in between. The germline CDR1 and CDR2 sequences are MGHDK and SYGVNS. This chain's CDR3 is CASSQGSSPLHF. CDR3 nucleotide sequence: TGTGCCAGCAGTCAGGGGAGTTCACCCCTCCACTTT.

Written as DNA, the CDR3 is TGTGCCAGCAGTAGCAATAGCGGGAGAAGGGCCAATGAGCAGTTCTTC. Amino acid sequence: CASSSNSGRRANEQFF. J is TRBJ2-1 and V is TRBV27; 9 nucleotides agree with TRBD2. Germline loops: CDR1 MNHEY, CDR2 SMNVEV (reference sequence). The trim removed 5 bases at V and 6 bases at J, leaving 11 bases unmatched. This CDR3 is built from 16 residues.

This clone has more than one count but fewer than ten. The chain joins TRBV9 to TRBJ2-4; a weak D match, TRBD2 (5 bases). V lost 3 bases, J lost 9 bases, and 13 bases lay in between. There are 13 residues in the CDR3. Germline CDR1 reads SGDLS; CDR2 reads YYNGEE. Here the CDR3 reads CASSGQREGIQYF. The CDR3 nucleotides read TGTGCCAGCAGCGGACAACGTGAGGGCATTCAGTACTTC. The variable domain in full, completed from reference TRBV9 and TRBJ2-4, reads DSGVTQTPKHLITATGQRVTLRCSPRSGDLSVYWYQQSLDQGLQFLIQYYNGEERAKGNILERFSAQQFPDLHSELNLSSLELGDSALYFCASSGQREGIQYFGAGTRLSVL.

The chain joins TRBV6-5 to TRBJ1-2; 7 bases match TRBD1. Trimming cost V 6 bases and J 4 bases; bases outside gene matches: 11. CDR3 length: 15 amino acids. Germline CDR1 MNHEY, CDR2 SVGAGI. In nucleotides, the CDR3 is TGTGCCAGCAGCTCCGGGACAGCGGCTATCTATGGCTACACCTTC. Translated: CASSSGTAAIYGYTF.

This clone was observed a single time. This chain joins TRBV7-9 and TRBJ2-7; D perhaps matches TRBD2 (6 bases). V lost 5 bases and J 7 bases, leaving 15 bases between the germline ends. Germline CDR1 is SEHNR and CDR2 is FQNEAQ (reference sequence). This CDR3 comprises 13 residues. DNA for the CDR3: TGTGCCAGCAGCCAAAGGTCGGGGGAGGAGCAGTACTTC. Its translation is CASSQRSGEEQYF.

The chain recombines TRBV5-4 with TRBJ1-6; TRBD1 agrees at 7 bases. This CDR3 contains 16 residues. The germline V gene has CDR1 SGHNT and CDR2 YYREEE (reference sequence). The V gene end was trimmed by 2 bases and the J gene end by 4 bases; junction bases not matched to a gene: 6. The CDR3 reads CASSLQGTAYNSPLHF. DNA for the CDR3: TGTGCCAGCAGCTTACAAGGGACAGCATATAATTCACCCCTCCACTTT.

This clone showed up just once. One end of the junction does not line up with germline, which may come from a read error. This chain joins TRBV28 and TRBJ1-3; D not resolved. This CDR3 spans 14 amino acids. From germline, CDR1 is MDHEN and CDR2 SYDVKM. The CDR3 reads CAGSLRSSGNTIYF. The DNA for the CDR3 is TGTGCCGGCAGTTTGAGAAGCTCTGGAAACACCATATATTTT.

Written as DNA, the CDR3 is TGTGCCAGCAGCGACGTGACAGGGGCGCGGGGGGGTGAGCAGTTCTTC. The encoded protein is CASSDVTGARGGEQFF. This rearrangement joins TRBV9 to TRBJ2-1; maybe TRBD2 (9 bases). The CDR3 covers 16 residues. Trimming left V 3 bases short and J 9 bases short, with 22 bases between. Germline-derived CDR1 and CDR2 are SGDLS and YYNGEE.

V gene TRBV14 combines with J gene TRBJ2-1; D is possibly TRBD1 (6 bases). The germline gives CDR1 SGHDN, CDR2 FVKESK. Trimming shortened V by 3 bases and J by 2 bases, and 11 bases separated the two germline ends. This CDR3 comprises 15 residues. CDR3 in amino acids: CASSQLTGTYNEQFF. CDR3 DNA: TGTGCCAGCAGCCAGCTGACAGGAACCTACAATGAGCAGTTCTTC.